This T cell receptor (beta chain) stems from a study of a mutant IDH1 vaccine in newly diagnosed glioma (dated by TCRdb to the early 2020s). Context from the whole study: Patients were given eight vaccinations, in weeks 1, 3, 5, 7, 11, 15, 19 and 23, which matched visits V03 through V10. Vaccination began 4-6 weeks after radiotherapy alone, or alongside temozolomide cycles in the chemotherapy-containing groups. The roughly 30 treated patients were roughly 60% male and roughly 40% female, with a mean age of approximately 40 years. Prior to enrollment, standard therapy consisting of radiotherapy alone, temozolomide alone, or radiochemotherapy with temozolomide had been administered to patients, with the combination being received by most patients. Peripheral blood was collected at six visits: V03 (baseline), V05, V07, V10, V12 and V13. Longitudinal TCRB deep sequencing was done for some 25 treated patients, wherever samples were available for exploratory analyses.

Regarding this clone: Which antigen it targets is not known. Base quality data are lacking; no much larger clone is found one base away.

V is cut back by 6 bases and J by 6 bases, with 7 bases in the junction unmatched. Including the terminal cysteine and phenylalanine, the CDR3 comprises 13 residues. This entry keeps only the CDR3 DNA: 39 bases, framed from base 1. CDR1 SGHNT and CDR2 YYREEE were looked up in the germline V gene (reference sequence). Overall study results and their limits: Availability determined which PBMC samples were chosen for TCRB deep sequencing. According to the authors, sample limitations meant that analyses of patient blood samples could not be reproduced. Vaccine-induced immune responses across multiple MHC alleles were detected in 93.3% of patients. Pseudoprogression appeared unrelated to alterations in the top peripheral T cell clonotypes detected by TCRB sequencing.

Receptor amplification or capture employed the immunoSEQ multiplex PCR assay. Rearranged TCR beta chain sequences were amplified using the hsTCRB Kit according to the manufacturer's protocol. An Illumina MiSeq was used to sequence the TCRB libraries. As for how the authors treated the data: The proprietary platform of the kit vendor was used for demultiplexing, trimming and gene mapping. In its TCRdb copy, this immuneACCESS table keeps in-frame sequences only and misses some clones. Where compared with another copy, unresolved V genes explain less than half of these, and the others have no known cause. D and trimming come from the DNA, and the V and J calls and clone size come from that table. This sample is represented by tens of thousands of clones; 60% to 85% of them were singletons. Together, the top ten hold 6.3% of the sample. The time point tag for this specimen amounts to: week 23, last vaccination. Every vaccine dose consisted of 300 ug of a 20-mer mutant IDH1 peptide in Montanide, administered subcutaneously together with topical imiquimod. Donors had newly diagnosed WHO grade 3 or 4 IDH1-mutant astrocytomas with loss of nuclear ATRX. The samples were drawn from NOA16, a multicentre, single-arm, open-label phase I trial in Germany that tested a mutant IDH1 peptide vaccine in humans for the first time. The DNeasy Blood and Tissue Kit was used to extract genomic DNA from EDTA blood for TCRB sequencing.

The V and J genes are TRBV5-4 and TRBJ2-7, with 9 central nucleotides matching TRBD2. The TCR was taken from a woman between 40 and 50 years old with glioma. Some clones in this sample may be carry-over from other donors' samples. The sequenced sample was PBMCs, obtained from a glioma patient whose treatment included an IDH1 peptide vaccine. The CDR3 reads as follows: CASKLAGGLEQYF. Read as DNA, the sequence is TGTGCCAGCAAACTCGCGGGGGGGCTCGAGCAGTACTTC. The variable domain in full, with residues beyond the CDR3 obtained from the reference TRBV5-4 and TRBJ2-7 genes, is ETGVTQSPTHLIKTRGQQVTLRCSSQSGHNTVSWYQQALGQGPQFIFQYYREEENGRGNFPPRFSGLQFPNYSSELNVNALELDDSALYLCASKLAGGLEQYFGPGTRLTVT.